The 22 T cell receptor beta chains listed next were all sequenced from one sample in a study of blood T cell repertoires in COVID-19 (dated by TCRdb to the early 2020s). Library prep was done by the immunoSEQ multiplex PCR assay. This immuneACCESS table, as held by TCRdb, lists in-frame sequences with V and J called but not all clones. Of the missing ones, under half trace to an unresolved V gene in checked studies; the others have no known cause. The table for this sample lists about 140,000 clones; about 82% of them were counted only once. The top ten clones comprise under 3% of the sample. The sample consisted of peripheral blood. The receptors originated from a man over 45 with acute or convalescent COVID-19.

The rearrangement joins TRBV21-1 to TRBJ2-7; TRBD2 is taken as the D call from the table, unchecked against the DNA. TRBV21-1 has pseudogene status. This CDR3 contains 16 residues. CDR3 DNA sequence: TGTGCCAGCAGCAAAGTACTCCAAAAAAGCGACTACGAGCAGTACTTC. It yields the protein CASSKVLQKSDYEQYF.

The chain carries TRBV4-1 and TRBJ2-3, with D maybe TRBD2 (6 bases). V dropped 5 bases and J dropped 3 bases, with 12 bases sitting between them. CDR3 length: 14 amino acids. Germline V gives CDR1 MGHRA, CDR2 YSYEKL. CDR3 protein: CASSGGRGTDTQYF. CDR3 sequence (DNA): TGCGCCAGCAGCGGTGGGCGGGGTACAGATACGCAGTATTTT.

In DNA, the CDR3 is TGTGCCACCAGCAGAGACAGGGGGCGCTTTAATGAAAAACTGTTTTTT. It codes for CATSRDRGRFNEKLFF. The V and J genes are TRBV15 and TRBJ1-4; 8 bases line up with TRBD1. Germline CDR1 is LNHNV and CDR2 is YYDKDF (reference sequence). J was trimmed by 4 bases and V by 0 bases; bases with no gene match: 4. The CDR3 spans 16 residues.

The J gene is TRBJ1-5, the V gene TRBV5-5; weak D call: TRBD1 (5 bases). V lost 4 bases and J lost 1, with 12 bases in between. Germline CDR1 reads SGHKS; CDR2 reads YYEKEE (reference sequence). The CDR3 contains 15 residues. CDR3 region: CASSGGTLSNQPQHF. The CDR3 region has the DNA TGTGCCAGCAGCGGCGGGACGTTGAGCAATCAGCCCCAGCATTTT.

This chain joins TRBV5-1 and TRBJ2-3, with D unclear. V was clipped by 0 bases and J by 2 bases, with 10 bases between them. Germline loops: CDR1 SGHRS, CDR2 YFSETQ. The CDR3 extends over 15 amino acids. The CDR3: CASSLETAYTDTQYF. For the CDR3, the DNA is TGCGCCAGCAGCTTGGAAACAGCATACACAGATACGCAGTATTTT.

V and J are TRBV7-3 and TRBJ2-5; TRBD2 matches at 11 bases. The V and J ends lost 5 bases and 5 bases, in that order; junction bases with no gene match: 7. There are 15 residues in the CDR3. Germline loops: CDR1 SGHTA, CDR2 FQGTGA. CDR3 residues: CASSLSGRASETQYF. CDR3 in DNA: TGTGCCAGCAGCCTTAGCGGGAGGGCTTCGGAGACCCAGTACTTC.

The gene calls are TRBV11-2 and TRBJ2-1, with 8 bases identical to TRBD2. Germline lookup yields CDR1 SGHAT and CDR2 FQNNGV. J was trimmed by 10 bases and V by 3 bases; bases with no gene match: 8. CDR3 length equals 14 residues. CDR3 sequence reads: CASSLGRGGGEQFF. The CDR3 DNA sequence: TGTGCCAGCAGCTTGGGACGGGGGGGCGGAGAGCAGTTCTTC.

The J gene is TRBJ2-3, the V gene TRBV4-1; 8 nucleotides agree with TRBD2. Per germline, CDR1 MGHRA and CDR2 YSYEKL. The CDR3 contains 17 residues. With 1 base clipped from V and 6 bases from J, the junction kept 12 bases outside the gene matches. CDR3 in DNA: TGCGCCAGCAGCCAAGGGCCTCGGGGGGGCTGGAGTGATACGCAGTATTTT. Translation: CASSQGPRGGWSDTQYF.

The rearrangement uses TRBV7-8 and TRBJ2-5; the match to TRBD1 covers 8 bases. This CDR3 contains 17 residues. Germline V gives CDR1 SGHVS, CDR2 FQNEAQ. V gave up 1 base and J gave up 5 bases; unmatched junction bases: 12. CDR3 DNA: TGTGCCAGCAGCTTAGGCGATGGACAGGGTATGATCGAGACCCAGTACTTC. This sequence encodes CASSLGDGQGMIETQYF.

The table lists this clone with a few counts. This chain uses TRBV6-4 with TRBJ2-1; 12 positions agree with TRBD1. The CDR3 is made up of 16 amino acids. The V segment lost 3 bases and the J segment 3 bases; nucleotides outside the gene matches: 3. CDR1 MRHNA and CDR2 SNTAGT come from the germline V gene. For the CDR3, the DNA is TGTGCCAGCAGTGAGGGGACAGGGGGCGTCTACAATGAGCAGTTCTTC. This translates into CASSEGTGGVYNEQFF.

V usage is TRBV11-2 and J usage is TRBJ1-3; D gene uncertain. V was pared by 3 bases and J by 8 bases, with 11 bases between. This CDR3 is 13 amino acids long. CDR1 is SGHAT and CDR2 is FQNNGV in the germline V gene. The CDR3 loop is CASSFLDSHTIYF. CDR3 sequence (DNA): TGTGCCAGCAGCTTCCTGGACTCTCACACCATATATTTT.

The genes are TRBV28 and TRBJ1-2, with 9 bases aligning to TRBD1. V was pared by 10 bases and J by 9 bases, with 18 bases of the junction left unmatched. This CDR3 spans 15 amino acids. The germline V gene has CDR1 MDHEN and CDR2 SYDVKM. CDR3 coding DNA: TGTGCCACCCTCGACCTTGCCGGGACAGGGAGGTGCTACACCTTC. It translates to CATLDLAGTGRCYTF.

This clone appeared once. This chain uses TRBV18 with TRBJ1-5; 8 nucleotides line up with TRBD1. In germline, CDR1 is KGHSH, CDR2 LQKENI. Losses at the gene ends were 2 bases for V and 2 bases for J; bases not matched to a gene: 2. The CDR3 has 15 residues. As DNA, the CDR3 is TGTGCCAGCTCACCAGGACAGGGTGGCAATCAGCCCCAGCATTTT. This sequence encodes CASSPGQGGNQPQHF.

This clone was recorded only once. This sequence joins TRBV10-3 and TRBJ2-3, with a tentative D call TRBD2 (5 bases). Germline-derived CDR1 and CDR2 are ENHRY and SYGVKD. The germline V and J ends were trimmed by 2 bases and 5 bases, with 14 bases remaining between them. The CDR3 has 15 amino acids. CDR3 sequence reads: CAISELAPPEDTQYF. CDR3 DNA sequence: TGTGCCATCAGTGAGCTAGCCCCCCCTGAAGATACGCAGTATTTT.

The sample holds a few counts of this clone. This chain uses TRBV10-3 with TRBJ1-1, with TRBD1 identical over 9 bases. The germline CDR1 and CDR2 sequences are ENHRY and SYGVKD. This CDR3 is 18 amino acids long. The V segment lost 0 bases and the J segment 3 bases; nucleotides outside the gene matches: 11. CDR3 region: CAISESTTGGRRDTEAFF. CDR3 in DNA: TGTGCCATCAGTGAGTCCACGACAGGGGGAAGAAGGGACACTGAAGCTTTCTTT.

The genes are TRBV30 and TRBJ1-4; D gene uncertain. Looked up from germline, CDR1 is GTSNPN and CDR2 is SVGIG (reference sequence). The CDR3 has 14 amino acids. Trimming took 3 bases from V and 3 from J, leaving 11 bases between them. Here the CDR3 reads CAWRGSSANEKLFF. Written as DNA, the CDR3 is TGTGCCTGGAGGGGGAGCTCGGCTAATGAAAAACTGTTTTTT.

The chain couples TRBV11-3 to TRBJ2-5; 7 bases match TRBD2. Germline loops: CDR1 SGHNT, CDR2 YENEEA. V lost 1 base, J lost 5 bases, and 10 bases stayed unmatched. The CDR3 loop spans 16 amino acids. The CDR3 bases are TGTGCCAGCAGCTTAGGGACGCGGGAGAAGGAGGAGACCCAGTACTTC. It encodes CASSLGTREKEETQYF.

The rearrangement links TRBV4-1 to TRBJ2-5, with TRBD2 matching over 7 bases. From germline, CDR1 is MGHRA and CDR2 YSYEKL. Trimming cost V 1 base and J 5 bases; bases outside gene matches: 10. The length of the CDR3 is 16 residues. This CDR3 reads CASSQVGGSVGETQYF. The CDR3 DNA reads TGCGCCAGCAGCCAAGTCGGCGGGAGCGTCGGGGAGACCCAGTACTTC.

This chain connects TRBV4-1 to TRBJ1-4, with D possibly being TRBD1 (6 bases). Trimming shortened V by 4 bases and J by 0 bases, and 9 bases separated the two germline ends. From germline, CDR1 is MGHRA and CDR2 YSYEKL. The CDR3 spans 15 residues. The CDR3 spells CASSPRQATNEKLFF. DNA of the CDR3: TGCGCCAGCAGCCCCCGACAGGCAACTAATGAAAAACTGTTTTTT.

The gene calls are TRBV11-3 and TRBJ2-1; 12 bases are shared with TRBD2. The V segment lost 5 bases and the J segment 6 bases; nucleotides outside the gene matches: 8. The CDR3 has 16 amino acids. The germline V gene has CDR1 SGHNT and CDR2 YENEEA. The CDR3 sequence: CASSPGPSGRANEQFF. The CDR3 DNA is TGTGCCAGCAGCCCTGGACCTAGCGGGAGGGCCAATGAGCAGTTCTTC.

This chain links TRBV6-1 with TRBJ2-3; possibly TRBD2 for D (5 bases). The CDR3 consists of 18 residues. V lost 1 base and J lost 0, with 17 bases in between. Germline assignment: CDR1 MNHNS and CDR2 SASEGT. The CDR3 is CASSEGGEPGFSTDTQYF. The CDR3 DNA reads TGTGCCAGCAGTGAAGGAGGCGAACCGGGATTCAGCACAGATACGCAGTATTTT.

The genes are TRBV18 and TRBJ2-1, with 9 bases aligning to TRBD1. CDR3 length: 13 residues. Germline V gene lookup returns CDR1 KGHSH and CDR2 LQKENI. Germline trimming cut 0 bases from V and 12 bases from J; bases unmatched to any gene: 3. The CDR3 loop reads CASSPPSGQGQFF. The DNA for the CDR3 is TGTGCCAGCTCACCACCCTCGGGACAGGGGCAGTTCTTC. Filled out from reference TRBV18 and TRBJ2-1, the complete variable domain reads NAGVMQNPRHLVRRRGQEARLRCSPMKGHSHVYWYRQLPEEGLKFMVYLQKENIIDESGMPKERFSAEFPKEGPSILRIQQVVRGDSAAYFCASSPPSGQGQFFGPGTRLTVL.